Each of the 31 T cell receptor beta chains below was sequenced from the same sample in a study of control samples from healthy donors and cancer patients. Method: immunoSEQ multiplex PCR; TCRdb's copy keeps in-frame clones and lacks some. The top ten hold less than 6% of the sample, which has 60,000 to 75,000 clones, over 85% seen once. Sequencing input: PBMCs. Receptors originate from a man aged 55 to 70 with colorectal cancer.

The V call is TRBV19, the J call TRBJ2-5; 10 nucleotides align to TRBD2. This CDR3 has 15 amino acids. Germline trimming cut 7 bases from V and 7 bases from J; bases unmatched to any gene: 12. Germline V gene sequence: CDR1 LNHDA, CDR2 SQIVND (reference sequence). CDR3 nucleotide sequence: TGTGCCAGTAACCCAGCAGCGGGGGGGCTCGGGACCCAGTACTTC. Its translation: CASNPAAGGLGTQYF.

The chain couples TRBV18 to TRBJ1-3; D is ambiguous. The CDR3 consists of 14 residues. Germline V CDR1 and CDR2: KGHSH, LQKENI. Trimming removed 2 bases at V and 0 bases at J, with 5 bases between. Here the CDR3 DNA reads TGTGCCAGCTCACCATCCAGCTCTGGAAACACCATATATTTT. Encoded protein: CASSPSSSGNTIYF.

This sequence joins TRBV11-3 and TRBJ2-7; TRBD1 or TRBD2 may be the D gene (6 bases each). Trimming left V 4 bases short and J 5 bases short, with 15 bases between. This CDR3 is built from 14 residues. Germline V gives CDR1 SGHNT, CDR2 YENEEA. The CDR3 spells CASSWGALGDEQYF. The CDR3 DNA reads as TGTGCCAGCAGCTGGGGGGCTTTAGGAGACGAGCAGTACTTC.

The chain has TRBV10-2 and TRBJ1-2; no reliable D call. CDR1 WSHSY and CDR2 SAAADI come from the germline V gene. The ends were cut back, 6 bases at V and 4 bases at J, with 9 bases in the middle. The CDR3 covers 12 residues. The CDR3: CASSDPLYGYTF. DNA of the CDR3: TGCGCCAGCAGCGATCCCCTCTATGGCTACACCTTC.

This chain links TRBV6-4 with TRBJ2-1; 7 bases agree with TRBD2. The CDR3 is 16 residues long. The V gene's germline CDR1 is MRHNA and CDR2 SNTAGT. V shed 4 bases and J 0 bases; nucleotides not matched to a gene: 6. The CDR3 reads CASSVRGGGSYNEQFF. DNA of the CDR3: TGTGCCAGCAGTGTCCGGGGCGGGGGCTCCTACAATGAGCAGTTCTTC.

The chain joins TRBV11-3 to TRBJ2-1, with D perhaps TRBD1 (7 bases). Germline assignment: CDR1 SGHNT and CDR2 YENEEA. Trimming took off 7 bases at V and 5 bases at J, with 18 bases between the two ends. This CDR3 has 15 amino acids. This CDR3 is CASTPGGTANNEQFF. As DNA, the CDR3 is TGTGCCAGCACACCAGGGGGGACAGCAAACAATGAGCAGTTCTTC. The whole variable domain, remainder taken from reference TRBV11-3 and TRBJ2-1, is EAGVVQSPRYKIIEKKQPVAFWCNPISGHNTLYWYLQNLGQGPELLIRYENEEAVDDSQLPKDRFSAERLKGVDSTLKIQPAELGDSAVYLCASTPGGTANNEQFFGPGTRLTVL.

The genes are TRBV18 and TRBJ1-1; possibly TRBD1 for D (6 bases). V was trimmed by 5 bases and J by 2 bases, leaving 12 bases between them. The CDR3 totals 14 residues. The germline gives CDR1 KGHSH, CDR2 LQKENI. The CDR3 reads CASSTWDTNTEAFF. In DNA, the CDR3 is TGTGCCAGCTCAACTTGGGACACCAACACTGAAGCTTTCTTT.

This clone came up once. The rearrangement uses TRBV3-1 (or the pseudogene TRBV3-2) and TRBJ2-7; D is undetermined. The CDR3 loop spans 13 amino acids. The germline V and J ends were trimmed by 4 bases and 0 bases, with 7 bases remaining between them. The germline V gene encodes CDR1 LGHDT and CDR2 YNNKEL (reference sequence). For the CDR3, the DNA is TGTGCCAGCAGCCTATACCCCTCCTACGAGCAGTACTTC. Translation gives CASSLYPSYEQYF.

J is TRBJ1-1 and V is TRBV7-2; a possible D gene is TRBD1 (5 bases). CDR1 and CDR2 from the germline V gene are SGHTA and FQGNSA. CDR3 length: 14 amino acids. V lost 5 bases and J 4 bases, leaving 14 bases between the germline ends. CDR3 DNA sequence: TGTGCCAGCAGCCTGGGGATCGGGGGCACTGAAGCTTTCTTT. This gives the protein CASSLGIGGTEAFF.

CDR3 sequence reads: CASSLGQGANEKLFF. For the CDR3, the DNA is TGTGCCAGCAGCTTAGGCCAGGGTGCTAATGAAAAACTGTTTTTT. The gene calls are TRBV11-2 and TRBJ1-4; perhaps TRBD1 as D (5 bases). V lost 1 base to trimming and J lost 3 bases, with 9 bases between them. Per the germline V gene, CDR1 is SGHAT and CDR2 is FQNNGV. This CDR3 spans 15 amino acids.

V usage is TRBV25-1 and J usage is TRBJ2-7; 9 bases agree with TRBD2. In germline, CDR1 is MGHDK, CDR2 SYGVNS. V shed 8 bases, J shed 5 bases, and the junction held 4 bases outside the gene matches. This CDR3 region has 12 residues. Here the CDR3 reads CASGTSIHEQYF. Here the CDR3 DNA reads TGTGCCAGCGGGACTAGCATCCACGAGCAGTACTTC.

The V and J genes are TRBV7-9 and TRBJ1-2, with D hard to call. The CDR3 totals 14 residues. CDR1 SEHNR and CDR2 FQNEAQ come from the germline V gene (reference sequence). V lost 1 base to trimming and J lost 8 bases, with 14 bases between them. CDR3 DNA sequence: TGTGCCAGCAGCTTAGTGCCAAACGACGTCGGCTACACCTTC. Amino acid sequence: CASSLVPNDVGYTF.

This clone was found once. The V call is TRBV7-9, the J call TRBJ2-4; 7 nucleotides align to TRBD2. After removal of 2 bases from V and 6 bases from J, the junction contained 4 bases not matched to a gene. Germline CDR1 and CDR2: SEHNR and FQNEAQ (reference sequence). This CDR3 region has 14 residues. CDR3 sequence (DNA): TGTGCCAGCAGCTTAAAAAGGGAGGGAAACATTCAGTACTTC. Its translation: CASSLKREGNIQYF.

The V gene is TRBV5-1, the J gene TRBJ2-6; D is unresolved. Trimming removed 5 bases at V and 0 bases at J, with 9 bases between. CDR3 size: 15 residues. Germline values: CDR1 SGHRS, CDR2 YFSETQ. The DNA for the CDR3 is TGCGCCAGCAGGTCTGACACCTCTGGGGCCAACGTCCTGACTTTC. The encoded protein is CASRSDTSGANVLTF. The whole variable domain, remainder taken from reference TRBV5-1 and TRBJ2-6, is KAGVTQTPRYLIKTRGQQVTLSCSPISGHRSVSWYQQTPGQGLQFLFEYFSETQRNKGNFPGRFSGRQFSNSRSEMNVSTLELGDSALYLCASRSDTSGANVLTFGAGSRLTVL.

The rearrangement joins TRBV2 to TRBJ2-3; 9 nucleotides agree with TRBD2. The CDR3 is made up of 16 amino acids. The ends lost 9 bases at V and 4 bases at J; junction bases unmatched: 14. Germline-derived CDR1 and CDR2 are SNHLY and FYNNEI. Written as DNA, the CDR3 is TGTGCCAGATCACCCCAGGCGGGGGGGCTCGCAGATACGCAGTATTTT. Its protein is CARSPQAGGLADTQYF.

The CDR3 DNA sequence: TGTGCCAGCTCACCATCAATGAACACTGAAGCTTTCTTT. It yields the protein CASSPSMNTEAFF. This chain connects TRBV18 to TRBJ1-1; D not certain. The CDR3 spans 13 residues. Trimming stripped 2 bases from V and 0 bases from J, with 4 bases between. The germline V gene encodes CDR1 KGHSH and CDR2 LQKENI.

The rearrangement uses TRBV5-1 and TRBJ2-2; 9 bases align to TRBD1. This CDR3 comprises 15 residues. V lost 7 bases to trimming and J lost 7 bases; unmatched junction nucleotides: 11. Germline lookup yields CDR1 SGHRS and CDR2 YFSETQ. The CDR3 spells CASLLTGGANGELFF. Written as DNA, the CDR3 is TGCGCCAGCCTTCTAACAGGGGGCGCGAACGGGGAGCTGTTTTTT. Filled out from reference TRBV5-1 and TRBJ2-2, the complete variable domain reads KAGVTQTPRYLIKTRGQQVTLSCSPISGHRSVSWYQQTPGQGLQFLFEYFSETQRNKGNFPGRFSGRQFSNSRSEMNVSTLELGDSALYLCASLLTGGANGELFFGEGSRLTVL.

The count of this clone is one. The chain employs TRBV7-2 and TRBJ2-3; TRBD2 is a possible D gene (5 bases). V was shortened by 0 bases and J by 6 bases, with 19 bases between the two germline ends. The germline V gene has CDR1 SGHTA and CDR2 FQGNSA. The CDR3 contains 17 residues. The CDR3 nucleotides read TGTGCCAGCAGCTTAGCTGGGTGGCAGACGGGGAGCGATACGCAGTATTTT. Amino acid sequence: CASSLAGWQTGSDTQYF.

The rearrangement links TRBV4-1 to TRBJ1-1; D might be TRBD1 (6 bases). The CDR3 is 15 residues long. Trimming removed 3 bases from V and 4 bases from J, with 15 bases in between. Germline V gene lookup returns CDR1 MGHRA and CDR2 YSYEKL. The chain's CDR3 is CASSQKGGEATEAFF. CDR3 DNA: TGCGCCAGCAGCCAGAAAGGGGGGGAAGCCACTGAAGCTTTCTTT.

The chain employs TRBV6-6 and TRBJ2-1; 7 bases align to TRBD1. The CDR3 extends over 13 amino acids. The junction had 5 bases not matched to a gene; V was cut back by 2 bases and J by 10 bases. Per the germline V gene, CDR1 is MNHNY and CDR2 is SVGAGI (reference sequence). CDR3 bases: TGTGCCAGCAGTTACGGTGAGGGACAGGAGCAGTTCTTC. Protein: CASSYGEGQEQFF.

The V call is TRBV18, the J call TRBJ1-2, with 11 bases lining up with TRBD1. V lost 4 bases, J lost 5 bases, and 6 bases stayed unmatched. This CDR3 is 15 amino acids long. Germline loops: CDR1 KGHSH, CDR2 LQKENI. The CDR3 nucleotides are TGTGCCAGCTCACGCCGGGACAGGGGGGAGTATGGCTACACCTTC. Translated, it gives CASSRRDRGEYGYTF. The variable domain in full, completed from reference TRBV18 and TRBJ1-2, reads NAGVMQNPRHLVRRRGQEARLRCSPMKGHSHVYWYRQLPEEGLKFMVYLQKENIIDESGMPKERFSAEFPKEGPSILRIQQVVRGDSAAYFCASSRRDRGEYGYTFGSGTRLTVV.

The chain links TRBV7-2 to TRBJ1-2; D not certain. Germline V gene data show CDR1 as SGHTA and CDR2 as FQGNSA. The CDR3 totals 14 residues. V lost 1 base and J 5 bases, leaving 11 bases between the germline ends. In nucleotides, the CDR3 is TGTGCCAGCAGCTTAGAGGGCGCGGGGTATGGCTACACCTTC. The encoded protein is CASSLEGAGYGYTF.

The chain combines TRBV18 with TRBJ2-7, with a possible D match to TRBD1 (7 bases). Germline V gene sequence: CDR1 KGHSH, CDR2 LQKENI. The CDR3 runs to 16 residues. The germline V and J ends were trimmed by 8 bases and 1 base, with 21 bases remaining between them. Here the CDR3 DNA reads TGTGCCAGCACAACAGGGGTTGGAGGGGCTTCCTACGAGCAGTACTTC. It is translated as CASTTGVGGASYEQYF.

This rearrangement joins TRBV7-3 to TRBJ2-1; tentative D call: TRBD2 (5 bases). Germline V gene lookup returns CDR1 SGHTA and CDR2 FQGTGA. The V end lost 5 bases, the J end lost 7 bases, and 12 bases lay between the germline ends. This CDR3 is built from 13 residues. The CDR3 reads CASSPRTGNEQFF. The CDR3 bases are TGTGCCAGCAGCCCACGTACGGGGAATGAGCAGTTCTTC.

The chain couples TRBV30 to TRBJ2-7; 9 bases match TRBD1. The CDR3 loop spans 16 amino acids. With V trimmed by 7 bases and J by 1 base, 14 bases remained unmatched. Per the germline V gene, CDR1 is GTSNPN and CDR2 is SVGIG (reference sequence). The CDR3 loop is CAYSGTGREYSYEQYF. The CDR3 bases are TGTGCCTATTCCGGGACAGGGAGGGAGTATTCCTACGAGCAGTACTTC.

A single count supports this clone. The chain is built from TRBV6-5 and TRBJ2-3; 11 positions match TRBD1. In germline, CDR1 is MNHEY, CDR2 SVGAGI. The CDR3 contains 14 residues. V was clipped by 8 bases and J by 3 bases; unmatched bases: 4. CDR3 protein: CASQRDRGTDTQYF. The CDR3 coding sequence is TGTGCCAGCCAACGGGACAGGGGGACAGATACGCAGTATTTT.

This clone came up once. This rearrangement joins TRBV7-9 to TRBJ1-5; D call uncertain. The CDR3 is 15 amino acids. Per the germline V gene, CDR1 is SEHNR and CDR2 is FQNEAQ (reference sequence). The V gene lost 0 bases and the J gene lost 4 bases, with 10 bases spanning the gap. The chain's CDR3 is CASSLAGTRNQPQHF. The DNA of the CDR3 is TGTGCCAGCAGCTTAGCGGGCACCCGTAATCAGCCCCAGCATTTT.

V and J are TRBV5-4 and TRBJ2-1, with TRBD2 as a possible D gene (6 bases). The CDR3 runs to 13 residues. CDR1 SGHNT and CDR2 YYREEE come from the germline V gene (reference sequence). The V and J ends lost 2 bases and 8 bases respectively, with 11 bases between them. CDR3 amino acids: CASSFIGGYEQFF. As DNA, the CDR3 is TGTGCCAGCAGCTTCATCGGAGGGTATGAGCAGTTCTTC.

V usage is TRBV3-1 (or the pseudogene TRBV3-2) and J usage is TRBJ1-5; a possible D gene is TRBD1 (5 bases). Germline V gives CDR1 LGHDT, CDR2 YNNKEL (reference sequence). Deletions cut 8 bases from V and 4 bases from J, with 9 bases between. The CDR3 totals 12 residues. This chain's CDR3 is CASGDPNQPQHF. The CDR3 DNA reads as TGTGCCAGCGGGGACCCTAATCAGCCCCAGCATTTT.

The chain joins TRBV9 to TRBJ1-1, with unresolved D. V lost 4 bases to trimming and J lost 5 bases, with 15 bases between them. Germline CDR1 SGDLS, CDR2 YYNGEE. CDR3 length: 14 amino acids. The DNA of the CDR3 is TGTGCCAGCAGCCCGCGACCCGCCGGGACTGAAGCTTTCTTT. Protein: CASSPRPAGTEAFF.

The CDR3 spells CASSLWYRGTDSPLHF. DNA of the CDR3: TGTGCCAGCAGTTTATGGTACAGGGGCACTGATTCACCCCTCCACTTT. The rearrangement joins TRBV27 to TRBJ1-6, with 7 bases aligning to TRBD1. Germline CDR1 reads MNHEY; CDR2 reads SMNVEV (reference sequence). The CDR3 has 16 amino acids. The junction had 8 bases not matched to a gene; V was cut back by 1 base and J by 8 bases.